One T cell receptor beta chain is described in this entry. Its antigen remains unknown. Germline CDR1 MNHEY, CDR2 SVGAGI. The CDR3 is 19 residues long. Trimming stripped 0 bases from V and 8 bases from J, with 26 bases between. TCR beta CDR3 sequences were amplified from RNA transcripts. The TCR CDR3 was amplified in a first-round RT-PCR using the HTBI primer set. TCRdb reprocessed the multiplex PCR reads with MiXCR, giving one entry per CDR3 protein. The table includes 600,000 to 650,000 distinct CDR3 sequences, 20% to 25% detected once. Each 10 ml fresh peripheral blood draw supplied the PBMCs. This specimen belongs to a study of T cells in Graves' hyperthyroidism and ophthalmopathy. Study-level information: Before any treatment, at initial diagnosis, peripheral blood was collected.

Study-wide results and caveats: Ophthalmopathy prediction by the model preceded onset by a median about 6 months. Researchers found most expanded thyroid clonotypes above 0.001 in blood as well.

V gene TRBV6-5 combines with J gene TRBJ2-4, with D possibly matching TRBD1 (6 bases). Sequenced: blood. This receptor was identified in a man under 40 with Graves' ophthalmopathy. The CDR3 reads CASSYSSSVRGNTRDIQYF. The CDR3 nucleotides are TGTGCCAGCAGTTACTCGAGTAGCGTCAGGGGCAACACCAGGGACATTCAGTACTTC.